Sequencing of this T cell receptor (beta chain) was carried out in a study of blood T cell repertoires in COVID-19. Across the whole study: COVID-19 samples from acute and convalescent phases originated in the United States, Italy and Spain. In each case, the material was cDNA or gDNA derived from T cells, B-cell-depleted T cells, or PBMCs.

The data were produced by immunoSEQ multiplex PCR, yet TCRdb's version contains in-frame clones alone and is incomplete. The repertoire has around 130,000 clones, 75% to 90% of them found once; the top ten carry around a quarter. This CDR3 region has 14 residues. Germline lookup yields CDR1 MNHEY and CDR2 SVGEGT. The V end was cut by 4 bases, the J end by 0 bases, with 6 bases between. The chain uses TRBV6-2 or TRBV6-3 and TRBJ1-4; D uncertain. This TCR was recovered from a man aged 65 to 85 with active or convalescent COVID-19. Specimen: peripheral blood. The CDR3, as DNA: TGTGCCAGCAGTTGGAGGCCAACTAATGAAAAACTGTTTTTT. Encoded protein: CASSWRPTNEKLFF.